Each of the 12 T cell receptor beta chains below was sequenced from the same sample in a study of T-cell memory formation after mild COVID-19. Via MiXCR, TCRdb re-called the 5' RACE reads, giving one row per CDR3 protein. This table holds 50,000 to 70,000 distinct CDR3 sequences, 9.5% to 15% found once. The sequenced material came from PBMCs or a T cell subset sorted from them (not recorded which). The receptors come from a man between 18 and 35 years old who had mild COVID-19 (a few samples of this study predate the infection). Cell type and time point are not known.

This clonotype was seen repeatedly, ten times or more. This rearrangement joins TRBV7-2 to TRBJ2-7; 7 bases fit TRBD2. The CDR3 is 15 residues long. Unmatched junction bases numbered 5, after V lost 1 base and J lost 2 bases. Germline V CDR1 and CDR2: SGHTA, FQGNSA. CDR3 residues: CASSLGEGSTYEQYF. The CDR3 DNA reads TGTGCCAGCAGCTTAGGGGAGGGGTCGACCTACGAGCAGTACTTC.

This clonotype was seen repeatedly, ten times or more. V gene TRBV7-9 combines with J gene TRBJ2-7, with D unclear. V was clipped by 1 base and J by 0 bases, with 10 bases between them. The CDR3 consists of 15 residues. Germline CDR1 SEHNR, CDR2 FQNEAQ (reference sequence). CDR3 region: CASSLEGISSYEQYV. The CDR3 bases are TGTGCCAGCAGCTTAGAAGGGATTAGCTCCTACGAGCAGTACGTC.

In its sample, this clonotype was seen a few times. The V gene is TRBV11-2, the J gene TRBJ1-6, with a weak D call TRBD1 (5 bases). Germline V gene data show CDR1 as SGHAT and CDR2 as FQNNGV. This CDR3 is 15 amino acids long. The V end was cut by 6 bases, the J end by 10 bases, with 19 bases between. CDR3 nucleotide sequence: TGTGCCAGCAGTTTGGACGGACCTCCAGGGTCACCCCTCCACTTT. Its protein product is CASSLDGPPGSPLHF.

This clonotype is termed medium-sized. This rearrangement joins TRBV5-1 to TRBJ2-6, with TRBD1 identical over 8 bases. The CDR3 sequence is 15 residues long. The germline CDR1 and CDR2 sequences are SGHRS and YFSETQ. Germline trimming cut 0 bases from V and 12 bases from J; bases unmatched to any gene: 8. The CDR3 DNA follows: TGCGCCAGCAGCTTGGAATGGACAGGGATGGGCGTCCTGACTTTC. Amino acids: CASSLEWTGMGVLTF. Looking up the rest from reference TRBV5-1 and TRBJ2-6 gives the full variable domain: KAGVTQTPRYLIKTRGQQVTLSCSPISGHRSVSWYQQTPGQGLQFLFEYFSETQRNKGNFPGRFSGRQFSNSRSEMNVSTLELGDSALYLCASSLEWTGMGVLTFGAGSRLTVL.

This clonotype was observed a handful of times. This chain uses TRBV20-1 with TRBJ2-2; D possibly matches TRBD1 or TRBD2 (5 bases each). The CDR3 runs 14 residues. The V gene lost 3 bases and the J gene lost 0 bases, with 8 bases spanning the gap. Germline CDR1 is DFQATT and CDR2 is SNEGSKA (reference sequence). For the CDR3, the DNA is TGCAGTGCTAGGGGACGGACGAACACCGGGGAGCTGTTTTTT. Translating gives CSARGRTNTGELFF.

This clonotype was counted at least ten times. This sequence joins TRBV10-2 and TRBJ1-1, with D hard to call. Looked up from germline, CDR1 is WSHSY and CDR2 is SAAADI. This CDR3 has 14 residues. V was trimmed by 3 bases and J by 2 bases, leaving 10 bases between them. The CDR3 loop reads CASSDPGTNTEAFF. The CDR3 coding sequence is TGCGCCAGCAGTGACCCAGGAACAAACACTGAAGCTTTCTTT.

This clonotype was seen repeatedly, ten times or more. The chain recombines TRBV5-1 with TRBJ1-1, with 10 bases identical to TRBD1. Germline values: CDR1 SGHRS, CDR2 YFSETQ. Trimming cost V 5 bases and J 5 bases; bases outside gene matches: 6. CDR3 length: 14 amino acids. Here the CDR3 DNA reads TGCGCCAGCAGAGCTGACAGGGGGCTAACTGAAGCTTTCTTT. This translates into CASRADRGLTEAFF. Using reference TRBV5-1 and TRBJ1-1 for the parts outside the CDR3, the full variable domain is KAGVTQTPRYLIKTRGQQVTLSCSPISGHRSVSWYQQTPGQGLQFLFEYFSETQRNKGNFPGRFSGRQFSNSRSEMNVSTLELGDSALYLCASRADRGLTEAFFGQGTRLTVV.

This clonotype appeared a few times. Written as DNA, the CDR3 is TGTGCCAGCTCACCAGACAGGGCCCATGAAGCTTTCTTT. It encodes CASSPDRAHEAFF. The gene calls are TRBV18 and TRBJ1-1; TRBD1 matches at 7 bases. The germline V gene encodes CDR1 KGHSH and CDR2 LQKENI. The CDR3 extends over 13 amino acids. V lost 2 bases, J lost 7 bases, and 4 bases stayed unmatched.

The chain is built from TRBV6-2 or TRBV6-3 and TRBJ2-3; TRBD1 is a possible D gene (6 bases). Between the trimmed V and J ends, which lost 1 base and 3 bases, there was a span of 11 bases. Germline CDR1 and CDR2: MNHEY and SVGEGT. This CDR3 contains 15 residues. The CDR3 DNA reads as TGTGCCAGCAGTTACTTGGGGACACCGACAGATACGCAGTATTTT. Residues: CASSYLGTPTDTQYF.

At least ten counts were recorded for this clonotype. The J gene is TRBJ1-4, the V gene TRBV7-9; no reliable D call. Trimming stripped 0 bases from V and 0 bases from J, with 11 bases between. Germline V CDR1 and CDR2: SEHNR, FQNEAQ (reference sequence). The CDR3 spans 17 residues. The CDR3 nucleotides are TGTGCCAGCAGCTTAGCGCACCCTTTTGCAACTAATGAAAAACTGTTTTTT. This translates into CASSLAHPFATNEKLFF.

This clonotype came up many times. The rearrangement joins TRBV4-3 to TRBJ2-1, with D perhaps given as TRBD1 or TRBD2 (5 bases each). This CDR3 comprises 15 residues. With 4 bases removed from V and 4 bases from J, the gap between germline ends came to 14 bases. Germline loops: CDR1 LGHNA, CDR2 YSLEER. DNA for the CDR3: TGCGCCAGCAGCCCAGGGACCGCGAGGTACAATGAGCAGTTCTTC. It is translated as CASSPGTARYNEQFF.

The chain has TRBV6-5 and TRBJ1-6; D unresolved. The CDR3 runs to 14 residues. CDR1 is MNHEY and CDR2 is SVGAGI in the germline V gene. Trimming removed 0 bases at V and 7 bases at J, with 7 bases between. CDR3 nucleotide sequence: TGTGCCAGCAGTTACTCAGGGCCAAATTCACCCCTCCACTTT. This encodes CASSYSGPNSPLHF.